This T cell receptor (beta chain) came from a study of T cells in narcolepsy. Repertoires were generated with immunoSEQ multiplex PCR, while TCRdb's copy carries only in-frame clones and drops some. Of approximately 20,000 clones in the sample, about 92% were seen once. Germline CDR1 reads SNHLY; CDR2 reads FYNNEI. Trimming at V came to 4 bases and at J to 3 bases, leaving 4 bases not matched to a gene. This CDR3 spans 15 amino acids. This sequence originates from a human donor with narcolepsy. The V gene is TRBV2, the J gene TRBJ1-4; 8 positions match TRBD1. Material for sequencing was CD45RA- memory CD4+ T cells from PBMCs. Here the CDR3 DNA reads TGTGCCAGCAGTGTCCGGGACAGGCCTAATGAAAAACTGTTTTTT. Residues: CASSVRDRPNEKLFF.